Following are 13 T cell receptor beta chains from one sample sequenced in a study of high-grade serous ovarian cancer treatment subgroups. The table came from immunoSEQ multiplex PCR; TCRdb's copy has only in-frame clones and leaves some out. The sample lists about 12,000 clones, about 88% occurring once. Tumor samples were obtained before definitive surgery or chemotherapy. Sequences were obtained from tumor tissue. The receptors originated from a human donor with high-grade serous ovarian cancer.

The chain links TRBV2 to TRBJ1-1; D is unclear. The CDR3 is made up of 11 amino acids. V was shortened by 1 base and J by 7 bases, with 4 bases between the two germline ends. The germline V gene encodes CDR1 SNHLY and CDR2 FYNNEI. Here the CDR3 reads CASSEGFEAFF. The CDR3 DNA sequence: TGTGCCAGCAGTGAAGGGTTTGAAGCTTTCTTT.

V usage is TRBV28 and J usage is TRBJ2-1; the match to TRBD2 covers 12 bases. J lost 4 bases, V lost 6 bases, and 7 bases had no gene match. CDR3 length: 16 residues. Germline V lookup: CDR1 MDHEN, CDR2 SYDVKM. CDR3 protein: CASRSLAGGTYNEQFF. Written as DNA, the CDR3 is TGTGCCAGCAGGTCCCTAGCGGGGGGGACTTACAATGAGCAGTTCTTC.

CDR3 in DNA: TGCAGTGCTCCTCGGACGGTTGAAGCTTTCTTT. It encodes CSAPRTVEAFF. V is TRBV20-1 and J is TRBJ1-1, with D uncertain. Germline loops: CDR1 DFQATT, CDR2 SNEGSKA (reference sequence). Trimming removed 5 bases from V and 7 bases from J, with 11 bases in between. CDR3 length equals 11 residues.

The chain has TRBV18 and TRBJ1-5; no reliable D call. This CDR3 region has 12 residues. Germline V gene data show CDR1 as KGHSH and CDR2 as LQKENI. V lost 8 bases and J lost 3, with 8 bases in between. CDR3 protein: CASRADNQPQHF. The DNA of the CDR3 is TGTGCCAGCAGGGCGGACAATCAGCCCCAGCATTTT.

The chain recombines TRBV15 with TRBJ1-1; D possibly corresponds to TRBD1 (5 bases). Trimming pared 2 bases from V and 1 base from J, leaving 20 bases between. CDR3 length: 18 residues. Germline CDR1 is LNHNV and CDR2 is YYDKDF (reference sequence). The CDR3 here is CATSRTPHDRGWNTEAFF. DNA of the CDR3: TGTGCCACCAGCAGAACCCCACATGACAGAGGGTGGAACACTGAAGCTTTCTTT.

This sequence joins TRBV5-1 and TRBJ1-3; 8 positions agree with TRBD1. V lost 3 bases and J lost 3; bases outside the gene matches: 11. The CDR3 length is 17 residues. In germline, CDR1 is SGHRS, CDR2 YFSETQ. CDR3 in amino acids: CASSSGLDREYGNTIYF. The CDR3, as DNA: TGCGCCAGCAGCTCAGGATTGGACAGGGAATATGGAAACACCATATATTTT. Looking up the rest from reference TRBV5-1 and TRBJ1-3 gives the full variable domain: KAGVTQTPRYLIKTRGQQVTLSCSPISGHRSVSWYQQTPGQGLQFLFEYFSETQRNKGNFPGRFSGRQFSNSRSEMNVSTLELGDSALYLCASSSGLDREYGNTIYFGEGSWLTVV.

The chain combines TRBV7-8 with TRBJ1-2, with D hard to call. V gave up 5 bases and J gave up 6 bases, with 13 bases separating them. This CDR3 has 13 amino acids. Germline lookup yields CDR1 SGHVS and CDR2 FQNEAQ. The CDR3 protein is CASSPPNKDGYTF. CDR3 sequence (DNA): TGTGCCAGCAGCCCACCGAACAAGGATGGCTACACCTTC.

The rearrangement uses TRBV4-1 and TRBJ2-4, with D perhaps being TRBD1 or TRBD2 (5 bases each). The CDR3 runs to 15 residues. Germline CDR1 is MGHRA and CDR2 is YSYEKL. The V gene lost 8 bases and the J gene lost 6 bases, with 20 bases spanning the gap. CDR3 protein: CASGPEWDPRNIQYF. The CDR3 DNA reads as TGCGCCAGCGGACCCGAGTGGGACCCGCGAAACATTCAGTACTTC.

The rearrangement links TRBV9 to TRBJ1-2, with TRBD1 matching over 8 bases. There are 15 residues in the CDR3. CDR1 is SGDLS, CDR2 YYNGEE, per germline. The trim removed 2 bases at V and 5 bases at J, leaving 8 bases unmatched. The CDR3 loop is CASSVDTGGVYGYTF. The CDR3 DNA sequence: TGTGCCAGCAGCGTTGATACAGGGGGAGTGTATGGCTACACCTTC.

The genes are TRBV18 and TRBJ2-1, with TRBD1 matching over 9 bases. The ends lost 3 bases at V and 10 bases at J; junction bases unmatched: 7. The CDR3 is made up of 14 amino acids. CDR1 and CDR2 from the germline V gene are KGHSH and LQKENI. The CDR3 loop is CASSPSSTGGEQFF. In nucleotides, the CDR3 is TGTGCCAGCTCACCCAGTTCTACAGGGGGCGAGCAGTTCTTC.

V usage is TRBV19 and J usage is TRBJ1-2; D is undetermined. V was trimmed by 2 bases and J by 4 bases, leaving 8 bases between them. Germline assignment: CDR1 LNHDA and CDR2 SQIVND (reference sequence). The CDR3 sequence is 13 residues long. The DNA of the CDR3 is TGTGCCAGTAGTATACCGGGTGTCTATGGCTACACCTTC. This sequence encodes CASSIPGVYGYTF.

This rearrangement joins TRBV11-2 to TRBJ2-3, with D unclear. V lost 1 base and J lost 1, with 6 bases in between. CDR1 is SGHAT and CDR2 is FQNNGV in the germline V gene. The CDR3 covers 14 residues. This CDR3 reads CASSLGYGTDTQYF. CDR3 coding DNA: TGTGCCAGCAGCTTAGGGTACGGCACAGATACGCAGTATTTT.

This clone was observed a single time. The V and J genes are TRBV6-6 and TRBJ2-6, with D perhaps matching TRBD1 or TRBD2 (5 bases each). The germline CDR1 and CDR2 sequences are MNHNY and SVGAGI (reference sequence). The CDR3 is made up of 16 amino acids. Trimming took off 2 bases at V and 0 bases at J, with 8 bases between the two ends. The CDR3 spells CASSYGGNSGANVLTF. The CDR3 DNA reads TGTGCCAGCAGTTACGGGGGAAACTCTGGGGCCAACGTCCTGACTTTC.